The 19 T cell receptor beta chains listed next were all sequenced from one sample in a study of T cell responses to AZD1222 COVID-19 vaccine. TCRdb's table, derived via immunoSEQ multiplex PCR, lists solely in-frame clones and lacks some. The data contain roughly 190,000 clones, approximately 93% of them seen just once; the ten biggest clones take up roughly 3.5%. Sample: peripheral blood, taken 28 days after the second AZD1222 dose. The receptors were gathered from an adult who received the AZD1222 COVID-19 vaccine.

The rearrangement joins TRBV1 to TRBJ2-3; TRBD2 is the table's D call, not checked against the DNA. TRBV1 is given as a pseudogene. This CDR3 has 14 residues. The CDR3 nucleotides are TGCACCAGCCGGACTAGCGAGTCCACAGATACGCAGTATTTT. The encoded protein is CTSRTSESTDTQYF.

This chain joins TRBV7-2 and TRBJ1-2; the match to TRBD1 covers 11 bases. J was trimmed by 4 bases and V by 5 bases; bases with no gene match: 9. Germline assignment: CDR1 SGHTA and CDR2 FQGNSA. The CDR3 loop spans 16 amino acids. Here the CDR3 DNA reads TGTGCCAGCAGCGGGGATTCCGGGACAGGGGGCTATGGCTACACCTTC. As protein: CASSGDSGTGGYGYTF.

This clone was seen only once. V and J are TRBV10-2 and TRBJ1-1; D unclear. The germline V and J ends were trimmed by 0 bases and 1 base, with 6 bases remaining between them. CDR1 WSHSY and CDR2 SAAADI come from the germline V gene. CDR3 length: 14 residues. The CDR3 here is CASSESRGNTEAFF. CDR3 coding DNA: TGCGCCAGCAGTGAGTCACGAGGGAACACTGAAGCTTTCTTT.

This chain uses TRBV11-2 with TRBJ1-5; TRBD1 matches at 8 bases. The CDR3 covers 17 residues. Per the germline V gene, CDR1 is SGHAT and CDR2 is FQNNGV. With 1 base clipped from V and 2 bases from J, the junction kept 7 bases outside the gene matches. DNA of the CDR3: TGTGCCAGCAGCTTAGCACCCAGGGGGCAGGGCAATCAGCCCCAGCATTTT. Its protein product is CASSLAPRGQGNQPQHF.

The J gene is TRBJ1-6, the V gene TRBV5-6, with 10 bases identical to TRBD1. Losses at the gene ends were 0 bases for V and 9 bases for J; bases not matched to a gene: 3. Germline CDR1 SGHDT, CDR2 YYEEEE. The CDR3 is 15 amino acids. The CDR3 reads CASSLVGTGVSPLHF. In DNA, the CDR3 is TGTGCCAGCAGCTTGGTGGGGACAGGGGTTTCACCCCTCCACTTT.

This clone has just a few counts. The CDR3, as DNA: TGCGCCAGCAGTGAACCGGACAGGGGGCATTTGCCCAATCAGCCCCAGCATTTT. Protein sequence: CASSEPDRGHLPNQPQHF. V usage is TRBV10-2 and J usage is TRBJ1-5; 11 nucleotides line up with TRBD1. The J segment lost 3 bases and the V segment lost 3 bases, leaving 10 bases of the junction unmatched. Germline V gives CDR1 WSHSY, CDR2 SAAADI. The CDR3 loop spans 18 amino acids.

The chain links TRBV6-5 to TRBJ2-3; a possible D gene is TRBD1 (5 bases). Trimming removed 6 bases at V and 0 bases at J, with 10 bases between. The CDR3 is 14 amino acids. The germline V gene encodes CDR1 MNHEY and CDR2 SVGAGI. For the CDR3, the DNA is TGTGCCAGCAGACTATACAGGAGCACAGATACGCAGTATTTT. This codes for CASRLYRSTDTQYF.

V is TRBV28 and J is TRBJ1-1; the D gene is possibly TRBD1 (6 bases). The CDR3 has 13 residues. Germline V lookup: CDR1 MDHEN, CDR2 SYDVKM. V was pared by 7 bases and J by 4 bases, with 13 bases between. The CDR3 bases are TGTGCCAGCAAAACACAGGGTGGCACTGAAGCTTTCTTT. Translated: CASKTQGGTEAFF.

V usage is TRBV3-1 (or the pseudogene TRBV3-2) and J usage is TRBJ2-5; D might be TRBD1 (6 bases). Germline CDR1 and CDR2: LGHDT and YNNKEL (reference sequence). CDR3 size: 12 residues. V lost 3 bases and J 8 bases, leaving 10 bases between the germline ends. The CDR3 here is CASSQGQVTQYF. The CDR3 DNA is TGTGCCAGCAGCCAGGGACAAGTTACCCAGTACTTC.

The chain employs TRBV5-4 and TRBJ2-1; 14 positions agree with TRBD2. The CDR3 contains 15 residues. CDR1 is SGHNT, CDR2 YYREEE, per germline (reference sequence). With 3 bases clipped from V and 4 bases from J, the junction kept 0 bases outside the gene matches. The CDR3 is CASSWTSGGYNEQFF. CDR3 in DNA: TGTGCCAGCAGCTGGACTAGCGGGGGGTACAATGAGCAGTTCTTC.

This rearrangement joins TRBV9 to TRBJ2-5, with D perhaps TRBD1 (6 bases). The ends were cut back, 2 bases at V and 5 bases at J, with 19 bases in the middle. The CDR3 totals 16 residues. Germline V gene sequence: CDR1 SGDLS, CDR2 YYNGEE. CDR3 sequence reads: CASSVTPDRRWETQYF. CDR3 DNA: TGTGCCAGCAGCGTGACCCCTGACAGGAGATGGGAGACCCAGTACTTC.

The CDR3 nucleotides are TGTGCCAGCAGCTTGGAGGGTAGCGGGAGTGCAGAGACCCAGTACTTC. Protein sequence: CASSLEGSGSAETQYF. This chain uses TRBV5-6 with TRBJ2-5; 9 bases agree with TRBD2. Germline CDR1 and CDR2: SGHDT and YYEEEE. The CDR3 length is 16 residues. V gave up 0 bases and J gave up 4 bases; unmatched junction bases: 7.

The chain combines TRBV12-2 with TRBJ1-5. TRBV12-2 is marked as a pseudogene. The CDR3 has 11 amino acids. The CDR3 DNA sequence: TGTGCAAGTCTATTCAATCAGCCCCAGCATTTT. Residues: CASLFNQPQHF.

CDR3 DNA: TGTGCCAGCAGCATCGGTCAGAGCTCCTACAATGAGCAGTTCTTC. As protein: CASSIGQSSYNEQFF. The chain joins TRBV7-3 to TRBJ2-1, with D hard to call. CDR1 is SGHTA and CDR2 is FQGTGA in the germline V gene. Trimming left V 5 bases short and J 0 bases short, with 11 bases between. The CDR3 covers 15 residues.

V and J are TRBV3-1 (or the pseudogene TRBV3-2) and TRBJ2-7, with 8 positions matching TRBD2. The V gene end was trimmed by 1 base and the J gene end by 0 bases; junction bases not matched to a gene: 2. The CDR3 is 15 amino acids. Germline V lookup: CDR1 LGHDT, CDR2 YNNKEL (reference sequence). Here the CDR3 reads CASSQAGTSSYEQYF. The CDR3 bases are TGTGCCAGCAGCCAAGCCGGGACTAGCTCCTACGAGCAGTACTTC.

The V and J genes are TRBV4-2 and TRBJ1-2, with D perhaps TRBD1 (6 bases). This CDR3 contains 17 residues. V shed 0 bases and J shed 4 bases, with 18 bases lying between them. From germline, CDR1 is LGHNA and CDR2 YNFKEQ. The CDR3: CASSQEGAQNLRYGYTF. The CDR3 nucleotides are TGTGCCAGCAGCCAAGAGGGGGCGCAGAACTTACGCTATGGCTACACCTTC.

J is TRBJ2-6 and V is TRBV27; D gene uncertain. The CDR3 loop spans 13 amino acids. Germline V gene data show CDR1 as MNHEY and CDR2 as SMNVEV (reference sequence). Trimming shortened V by 5 bases and J by 1 base, and 3 bases separated the two germline ends. CDR3 residues: CASSRSGANVLTF. The CDR3 region has the DNA TGTGCCAGCAGTCGATCTGGGGCCAACGTCCTGACTTTC.

The genes are TRBV11-2 and TRBJ2-7; TRBD2 matches at 11 bases. Per the germline V gene, CDR1 is SGHAT and CDR2 is FQNNGV. The CDR3 has 15 residues. With V trimmed by 3 bases and J by 5 bases, 6 bases remained unmatched. CDR3 in DNA: TGTGCCAGCAGCTTGGGACTAGCGGTCTCTAACGAGCAGTACTTC. The encoded protein is CASSLGLAVSNEQYF. The variable domain in full, with the rest retrieved from reference TRBV11-2 and TRBJ2-7, is EAGVAQSPRYKIIEKRQSVAFWCNPISGHATLYWYQQILGQGPKLLIQFQNNGVVDDSQLPKDRFSAERLKGVDSTLKIQPAKLEDSAVYLCASSLGLAVSNEQYFGPGTRLTVT.

The chain is built from TRBV27 and TRBJ2-5; 8 bases line up with TRBD1. The CDR3 consists of 15 residues. The germline V gene has CDR1 MNHEY and CDR2 SMNVEV (reference sequence). J lost 4 bases, V lost 5 bases, and 9 bases had no gene match. CDR3 amino acids: CASSQQTGVRETQYF. In DNA, the CDR3 is TGTGCCAGCAGTCAACAGACAGGGGTAAGAGAGACCCAGTACTTC.